Listed below are T cell receptor beta chains from one sample, sequenced in a study of monozygotic twins with inflammatory bowel disease. One entry per CDR3 protein, without DNA, is what TCRdb gives after re-calling the 5' RACE reads. This sample's table has about 300,000 distinct CDR3 sequences. The sequenced sample consisted of blood. The receptor set was obtained from a human donor with ulcerative colitis or Crohn's disease, or a healthy co-twin of an affected twin (not recorded which). Both conserved end residues are part of each CDR3.

length	V	J	CDR3
14	TRBV6-1	TRBJ2-7	CASSDRAGGFEQYF
11	TRBV7-9	TRBJ1-1	CASREGSEAFF
13	TRBV11-2	TRBJ1-1	CASSSGVREEAFF
16	TRBV4-3	TRBJ2-2	CASSLTSRGRIGELFF
16	TRBV19	TRBJ1-1	CASTPERGRPNTEAFF
15	TRBV20-1	TRBJ2-1	CSATDYSGRAGEQFF
11	TRBV5-6	TRBJ2-1	CASRTDNEQFF
12	TRBV9	TRBJ1-1	CASSTETTEAFF
12	TRBV7-2	TRBJ2-1	CASSLARGEQFF
14	TRBV7-9	TRBJ1-4	CASSHSPDNEKLFF